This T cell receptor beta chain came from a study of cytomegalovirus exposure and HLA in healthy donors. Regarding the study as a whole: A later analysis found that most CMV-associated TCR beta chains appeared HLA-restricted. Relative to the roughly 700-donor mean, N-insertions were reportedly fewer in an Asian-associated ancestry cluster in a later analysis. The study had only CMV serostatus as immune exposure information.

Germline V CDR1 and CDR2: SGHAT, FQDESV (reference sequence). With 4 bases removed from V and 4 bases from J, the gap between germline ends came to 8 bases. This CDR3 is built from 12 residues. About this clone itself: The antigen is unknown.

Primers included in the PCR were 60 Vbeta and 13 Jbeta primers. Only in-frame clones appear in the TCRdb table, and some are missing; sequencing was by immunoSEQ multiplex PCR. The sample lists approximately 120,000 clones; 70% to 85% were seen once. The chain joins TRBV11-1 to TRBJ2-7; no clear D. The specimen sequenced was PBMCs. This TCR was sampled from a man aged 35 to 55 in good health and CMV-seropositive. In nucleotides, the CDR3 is TGTGCCAGCAGCTCAGGTGTGTACGAGCAGTACTTC. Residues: CASSSGVYEQYF.